One and the same sample provided the 10 T cell receptor beta chains below, sequenced in a study of blood T cell repertoires in COVID-19. Profiling relied on immunoSEQ multiplex PCR, and the TCRdb table lists in-frame clones only, not all of them. The repertoire holds about 170,000 clones, with roughly 84% as singletons. The sequenced material came from peripheral blood. The receptors derive from a human donor with acute or convalescent COVID-19. The donor label of this sample is uncertain.

This clone was counted between two and nine times. The CDR3 protein is CASSADGRGYGYTF. Written as DNA, the CDR3 is TGTGCCAGCAGCGCCGACGGACGGGGTTATGGCTACACCTTC. This sequence joins TRBV9 and TRBJ1-2; the D is unclear. CDR3 size: 14 residues. V was pared by 3 bases and J by 5 bases, with 14 bases between. In germline, CDR1 is SGDLS, CDR2 YYNGEE.

In its sample, this clone was seen a few times. The chain recombines TRBV10-3 with TRBJ2-7; possible D gene TRBD1, 5 bases. Deletions cut 0 bases from V and 3 bases from J, with 9 bases between. This CDR3 is 14 amino acids long. Germline-derived CDR1 and CDR2 are ENHRY and SYGVKD. CDR3 nucleotide sequence: TGTGCCATCAGTGAGTCAAGGACATACTACGAGCAGTACTTC. Amino acid sequence: CAISESRTYYEQYF.

The chain is built from TRBV2 and TRBJ2-2; 9 bases map to TRBD2. This CDR3 is built from 14 residues. CDR1 is SNHLY, CDR2 FYNNEI, per germline. V lost 2 bases to trimming and J lost 10 bases; unmatched junction nucleotides: 5. The CDR3 DNA is TGTGCCAGCAGTGAAACAGCGGGGGGCTCGGAGCTGTTTTTT. Amino acids: CASSETAGGSELFF.

The gene calls are TRBV30 and TRBJ1-4; maybe TRBD1 (5 bases). Between the trimmed V and J ends, which lost 5 bases and 6 bases, there was a span of 19 bases. Per germline, CDR1 GTSNPN and CDR2 SVGIG (reference sequence). This CDR3 comprises 15 residues. CDR3 in amino acids: CAWSTQVSSYEKLFF. The CDR3 region has the DNA TGTGCCTGGTCCACACAGGTATCCTCGTATGAAAAACTGTTTTTT.

This clone was counted a single time. The chain employs TRBV11-3 and TRBJ2-7; TRBD2 might be the D (5 bases). Germline CDR1 and CDR2: SGHNT and YENEEA. There are 14 residues in the CDR3. V was cut by 4 bases and J by 3 bases, with 13 bases left in between. The CDR3 sequence is CASSSRLAFYEQYF. The CDR3 nucleotides are TGTGCCAGCAGCTCTCGGCTAGCTTTCTACGAGCAGTACTTC.

The J gene is TRBJ2-7, the V gene TRBV9; TRBD2 is a possible D gene (7 bases). V lost 4 bases and J lost 6, with 14 bases in between. CDR1 and CDR2 from the germline V gene are SGDLS and YYNGEE. The CDR3 spans 13 residues. The CDR3 nucleotides are TGTGCCAGCAGCCAGGGGACTACGACCGAGCAGTACTTC. Amino acids: CASSQGTTTEQYF.

This clone occurred a few times. The V and J genes are TRBV7-8 and TRBJ2-1; TRBD1 agrees at 9 bases. J was trimmed by 6 bases and V by 5 bases; bases with no gene match: 2. There are 13 residues in the CDR3. CDR1 is SGHVS and CDR2 is FQNEAQ in the germline V gene. The chain's CDR3 is CASSRGQGNEQFF. CDR3 sequence (DNA): TGTGCCAGCAGCCGGGGACAGGGCAATGAGCAGTTCTTC.

This rearrangement joins TRBV29-1 to TRBJ2-1; 9 positions match TRBD1. The CDR3 runs to 13 residues. Germline CDR1 and CDR2: SQVTM and ANQGSEA. The V and J ends lost 6 bases and 7 bases, in that order; junction bases with no gene match: 7. The CDR3 nucleotides read TGCAGCGTCCATCGGACAGGGGCGAATGAGCAGTTCTTC. Its protein product is CSVHRTGANEQFF.

This chain uses TRBV10-3 with TRBJ1-3; TRBD1 matches 8 bases. The CDR3 has 15 residues. Germline V gene sequence: CDR1 ENHRY, CDR2 SYGVKD. The ends lost 6 bases at V and 0 bases at J; junction bases unmatched: 4. Here the CDR3 reads CAIRTGANSGNTIYF. CDR3 DNA: TGTGCCATCAGGACAGGGGCTAACTCTGGAAACACCATATATTTT.

This clone has a single count. The chain employs TRBV18 and TRBJ1-6, with D perhaps matching TRBD1 (5 bases). The V and J ends lost 3 bases and 15 bases respectively, with 15 bases between them. Per germline, CDR1 KGHSH and CDR2 LQKENI. The CDR3 has 13 amino acids. The chain's CDR3 is CASSPGGEDLLHF. CDR3 in DNA: TGTGCCAGCTCACCGGGAGGGGAGGACCTCCTCCACTTT.